This TCR beta chain was profiled in a study of technical replicates of blood from a handful of donors. TCRdb keeps only in-frame clones here, not all; method: immunoSEQ multiplex PCR. The top ten clones hold 0.25% to 0.3% of a sample with under 95,000 clones, 85% to 95% of them seen once. Per the germline V gene, CDR1 is MNHNS and CDR2 is SASEGT. This CDR3 has 17 amino acids. V gave up 3 bases and J gave up 5 bases; unmatched junction bases: 12. This chain uses TRBV6-1 with TRBJ2-3; TRBD1 aligns across 9 bases. This TCR was recovered from a human donor in good health. Source material: T cells isolated from PBMCs. Here the CDR3 DNA reads TGTGCCAGCAGTGAGATCACGACAGGGGGGCTGAAAGATACGCAGTATTTT. Amino acid sequence: CASSEITTGGLKDTQYF.